The next 12 T cell receptor beta chains were all read from a single sample in a study of blood T cell repertoires in COVID-19. Assay: immunoSEQ multiplex PCR; the TCRdb copy retains only in-frame clones and omits some. The data contain 100,000 to 150,000 clones, around 86% of them seen just once; the ten biggest clones take up approximately 5%. The sequencing sample was made of peripheral blood. Every receptor here comes from a human donor in a cohort sampled during active COVID-19.

This chain joins TRBV11-1 and TRBJ2-7; TRBD2 matches at 10 bases. Germline CDR1 is SGHAT and CDR2 is FQDESV (reference sequence). The CDR3 has 16 amino acids. V shed 5 bases, J shed 6 bases, and the junction held 13 bases outside the gene matches. Here the CDR3 DNA reads TGTGCCAGCAGCCCTGGACTAGCGGAGTACCTCATCGAGCAGTACTTC. Translation: CASSPGLAEYLIEQYF.

This clone was picked up one time. J is TRBJ2-3 and V is TRBV2, with TRBD2 identical over 7 bases. Unmatched junction bases numbered 8, after V lost 6 bases and J lost 5 bases. The CDR3 sequence is 14 residues long. Germline lookup yields CDR1 SNHLY and CDR2 FYNNEI. The CDR3 bases are TGTGCCAGCAGCAGACTAGCTGGACGAGATACGCAGTATTTT. Translation gives CASSRLAGRDTQYF.

The chain recombines TRBV24-1 with TRBJ2-3; 8 nucleotides align to TRBD2. Germline V gene lookup returns CDR1 KGHDR and CDR2 SFDVKD. The CDR3 runs 13 residues. The J segment lost 3 bases and the V segment lost 9 bases, leaving 4 bases of the junction unmatched. CDR3 bases: TGTGCCACCCGGGCTAGCGGGACAGATACGCAGTATTTT. It yields the protein CATRASGTDTQYF.

This chain links TRBV10-1 with TRBJ2-7; 12 nucleotides agree with TRBD2. V gave up 4 bases and J gave up 0 bases; unmatched junction bases: 10. The CDR3 is 18 residues long. Germline V gene lookup returns CDR1 WNHNN and CDR2 SYGVQD (reference sequence). The CDR3 DNA reads TGCGCCAGCAGTGGCCGAGGACTAGCGGGATTGAGCTCCTACGAGCAGTACTTC. Translation: CASSGRGLAGLSSYEQYF.

The CDR3 DNA sequence: TGTGCCAGCAGCCACCAGCAAGAGACCCAGTACTTC. Amino acids: CASSHQQETQYF. The rearrangement links TRBV3-1 (or the pseudogene TRBV3-2) to TRBJ2-5; D gene uncertain. V was cut by 3 bases and J by 2 bases, with 4 bases left in between. From germline, CDR1 is LGHDT and CDR2 YNNKEL (reference sequence). The CDR3 loop spans 12 amino acids.

The chain employs TRBV10-1 and TRBJ2-1; 11 nucleotides align to TRBD2. The CDR3 is 15 amino acids. Germline loops: CDR1 WNHNN, CDR2 SYGVQD (reference sequence). The J segment lost 7 bases and the V segment lost 2 bases, leaving 4 bases of the junction unmatched. The CDR3 bases are TGCGCCAGCAGTGAGGGGCTAGCGGGAGGAAATGAGCAGTTCTTC. It is translated as CASSEGLAGGNEQFF.

The rearrangement links TRBV2 to TRBJ2-7, with TRBD1 matching 8 bases. J gave up 2 bases and V 5 bases, and 5 bases lay outside the gene matches. The CDR3 has 14 amino acids. The germline V gene encodes CDR1 SNHLY and CDR2 FYNNEI. This CDR3 is CASSPDRGPYEQYF. As DNA, the CDR3 is TGTGCCAGCAGTCCCGACAGGGGTCCCTACGAGCAGTACTTC.

As regards this clone: The sample carries other DNA sequences with the same CDR3. The genes are TRBV5-6 and TRBJ2-7; D gene unclear. This CDR3 spans 12 amino acids. The V gene's germline CDR1 is SGHDT and CDR2 YYEEEE. Trimming removed 3 bases from V and 3 bases from J, with 7 bases in between. The CDR3 bases are TGTGCCAGCAGCTCCCTGAGCTACGAGCAGTACTTC. Translated, it gives CASSSLSYEQYF.

The rearrangement uses TRBV4-3 and TRBJ2-3; possibly TRBD2 for D (5 bases). V was pared by 0 bases and J by 5 bases, with 9 bases between. Germline V CDR1 and CDR2: LGHNA, YSLEER. The CDR3 spans 14 residues. The CDR3 DNA reads as TGCGCCAGCAGCCAAGATCGCGCGGGAGATACGCAGTATTTT. Translation: CASSQDRAGDTQYF.

V gene TRBV19 combines with J gene TRBJ1-1; tentative D call: TRBD1 (5 bases). CDR3 length equals 14 residues. CDR1 LNHDA and CDR2 SQIVND come from the germline V gene (reference sequence). Trimming left V 3 bases short and J 10 bases short, with 18 bases between. CDR3 coding DNA: TGTGCCAGTAGTATCCGAAACCCCAGGGCTGGAGCTTTCTTT. As protein: CASSIRNPRAGAFF.

The V and J genes are TRBV7-2 and TRBJ2-5; tentatively, D is TRBD2 (7 bases). Looked up from germline, CDR1 is SGHTA and CDR2 is FQGNSA. The V end was cut by 5 bases, the J end by 5 bases, with 15 bases between. The CDR3 spans 14 residues. The CDR3: CASSEGGLGETQYF. CDR3 nucleotide sequence: TGTGCCAGCAGCGAGGGGGGGCTCGGGGAGACCCAGTACTTC.

The chain uses TRBV6-5 and TRBJ2-1; D may be TRBD1 (6 bases). CDR1 is MNHEY and CDR2 is SVGAGI in the germline V gene. The CDR3 totals 15 residues. V gave up 6 bases and J gave up 0 bases, with 12 bases separating them. The CDR3 sequence: CASRGTPSSYNEQFF. The CDR3 nucleotides read TGTGCCAGCAGAGGGACACCGAGCTCCTACAATGAGCAGTTCTTC.